This entry features one TCR beta chain sequence. In this sample, this clonotype turned up once. The antigen it binds to is not known. There are no base qualities to consult, and no much larger clone falls within one base. A single read makes a weak case. This entry comes from a study of CD8 T cells in Susac syndrome (dated by TCRdb to the late 2010s). In terms of the full investigation: Of the Susac syndrome patients who were sequenced, six had clinically active disease and eight were in clinical remission. At blood withdrawal, Susac syndrome patients were therapy-naive, treated with corticosteroids (with IVIg additionally given to some), or treated with IVIg alone. Repertoire sequencing was used to test whether CD8+ T cell activation and differentiation in Susac syndrome was antigen driven. The paper's findings and limits, for the study overall: The CD4+ T cell repertoire of patients with Susac syndrome showed no detectable clonal expansion. The number of individuals in the TCR sequencing and HLA analysis was acknowledged as relatively small.

High-throughput TCR beta sequencing profiled peripheral blood CD8+ and CD4+ T cells from healthy donors, Susac syndrome patients and multiple sclerosis patients. The Susac syndrome patients fulfilled recently defined diagnostic criteria for definite or probable disease. CD8+ TEMRA cells were enriched by FACS, while bulk CD8+ and CD4+ T cells were purified by magnetic negative isolation. Blood was collected in EDTA tubes and processed within 24 hours, with PBMCs isolated through density gradient centrifugation. PBMCs intended for TCR sequencing were frozen in liquid nitrogen and were later thawed in a 37 degrees C water bath. A purity of at least 90% was achieved for sorted or isolated CD4+, CD8+ and CD8+ TEMRA cells. RNA was extracted with the RNeasy kit and about 0.45 to 1 ug was reverse transcribed using random hexamers. The immunoSEQ multiplex PCR assay, covering 54 Vbeta and 13 Jbeta segments, was used to amplify TCR beta CDR3 regions. PCR amplification bias was corrected by using a synthetic template baseline for primer optimization and computational correction. As for how the authors treated the data: Reads were assigned to V, D and J genes according to IMGT and analyzed in immunoSEQ Analyzer, with only productive sequences retained. Clonality was computed as one minus Shannon entropy normalized by log2 of the number of productive unique sequences. For each patient and control, public and private clones were evaluated among the 100 most prevalent clones. Clones were defined as Susac-specific if absent from the healthy and MS cohorts, from 1052 published viral clones and from other ImmuneACCESS disease sequences. The public reads were reanalyzed by TCRdb: fastp trimming at Q25, MiXCR alignment, in-frame beta chains only. Rows with one shared CDR3 protein collapse into an entry with the most common genes and DNA. V and J calls and clone size were set by TCRdb, not the authors. The sample profile shows just over 150,000 distinct CDR3 sequences; roughly 96% of them were found once. The ten biggest clones cover 0.15% to 0.2% of the sample.

According to the germline V gene, CDR1 reads SGHAT and CDR2 reads FQNNGV. The V end gives up 1 base and the J end 2 bases, leaving 7 bases in the junction not matched to a gene. The CDR3 spans 17 residues, from the cysteine through the phenylalanine. Just the 51-base CDR3 DNA is kept, in frame starting at base 1. This TCR derives from a human donor with Susac syndrome. The sequencing input was CD4+ T cells from PBMCs. Here the chain combines TRBV11-2 and TRBJ2-5; TRBD2 lines up with 10 middle nucleotides. In nucleotides, the sequence is TGTGCCAGCAGCTTAGGAGCGACTAGCGGGTTACAAGAGACCCAGTACTTC. It translates to CASSLGATSGLQETQYF.